This TCR beta chain appears in the sequencing data of a study of neurological immune-mediated disorders (dated by TCRdb to about 2019). General notes on the study: Using UMI-based sequencing, the study compared peripheral blood TCR-beta repertoires from patients with HTLV-I-associated myelopathy (HAM/TSP), patients with multiple sclerosis, and healthy controls. Alongside PBMC samples, the set of fewer than 110 TCR-beta libraries contained longitudinal samples, technical triplicates, and paired CD4+ and CD8+ T-cell subsets that had been sorted. The cohort comprised roughly 65 subjects: roughly 14 HAM/TSP patients, approximately 34 multiple sclerosis patients and approximately 20 healthy controls. The research as a whole found: Across subjects, expanded clones never shared an identical CDR3 amino acid sequence, which suggests that the TCR-beta repertoires in every group were private. The highest TCR clonal expansion was observed in HAM/TSP patients, whereas the lowest was observed in MS patients, even when compared with healthy controls.

In this sample, this clonotype turned up many times. Its cognate antigen has yet to be identified. No clone much larger than this one lies a single base away; base qualities are absent. For sorted-subset TCR libraries, about a million sorted CD4+ or CD8+ T cells were used. Peripheral blood underwent Ficoll-Hypaque density gradient centrifugation to isolate PBMCs, which were then cryopreserved in liquid nitrogen. Paired sorted CD4+ and CD8+ subsets came from healthy controls, HAM/TSP patients and MS patients. For CDR1 and CDR2, the germline V gene lists MNHNS and SASEGT. V is pruned by 6 bases and J by 2 bases, leaving 3 bases of the junction without a gene match. Taken from cysteine to phenylalanine, the CDR3 has 13 residues. Solely the CDR3 DNA is kept, with 39 bases framed from the first base. To synthesize cDNA, template-switch 5'RACE was performed with a primer carrying a 10-nucleotide random unique molecular identifier so that each TCR transcript was tagged. Each sequencing run produced over 190 million TCR-beta sequences covering 15-18 subjects. The RNeasy kit was used for extraction of total RNA. TCR-beta VDJ regions were amplified with primers for the TCR constant region and the 5'RACE anchor, using the KAPA Real-time Library Amplification kit. A first PCR added sample indexes and Illumina adaptors, and a second PCR then raised library yield. After Ampure bead purification, the roughly 650 bp TCR product was size-selected on a 2% E-gel SizeSelection system. Before pooling, library quality was assessed on a Bioanalyzer, concentration was determined with Qubit, and library quantification was performed with the Kapa Library Quantification kit. Paired-end 2 x 150 bp sequencing of the libraries was performed on an Illumina HiSeq 2500. To increase sequence diversity, about 25-30% phiX was spiked into each library pool. Concerning the study's data processing: The UMI-based MiGEC pipeline processed quality-filtered reads and removed over 80% of raw TCR sequences during error correction. IMGT germline references were used for alignment of VDJ genes, and clonotypes were defined by a unique CDR3 amino acid sequence together with V-J genes. Clonal expansion, Shannon diversity and CDR3 relatedness (CalcPairwiseDistances, ClusterSamples) were evaluated with VDJtools, and phylogenetic trees were built with CLCbio workbench. Expanded clones were defined as having at least 8 unique UMIs, based on coefficient-of-variation modelling across technical triplicates. The public sequencing data were trimmed at Q25 with fastp and processed into clonotypes with MiXCR by TCRdb, which kept only in-frame beta chains. Entries are consolidated by CDR3 protein sequence, retaining the most common genes and DNA. What appears here as the V and J calls and clone size reflects TCRdb's work, not the paper's. The sample table shows around 44,000 distinct CDR3 sequences, and 14% are seen once. The ten biggest clones cover 3% to 4.5% of the sample.

Sequencing was performed on CD4+ T cells from blood. The sequence was obtained from a woman aged 55-69 years with HTLV-1-associated myelopathy (HAM/TSP). The chain employs TRBV6-1 and TRBJ2-7; TRBD2 agrees with 8 junctional bases. The CDR3: CASRPGLAYEQYF. The nucleotide sequence reads as follows: TGTGCCAGCAGACCGGGACTAGCCTACGAGCAGTACTTC.